Listed below are T cell receptor beta chains from one sample, sequenced in a study of T cell responses to AZD1222 COVID-19 vaccine. Assay: immunoSEQ multiplex PCR; the TCRdb copy retains only in-frame clones and omits some. The table has 35,000 or so clones, roughly 89% seen once. The starting material was peripheral blood, obtained on day 0 of AZD1222 vaccination. The source of these receptors is an adult in good health. Each CDR3 is given with its conserved first and last residue. The order of the fields is clone size, D gene, J gene, V gene, CDR3 DNA, CDR3 protein. D genes are given only for firm matches. Clone size is not always given. Where it is, it says once, few, many or a class for expanded clones.

NA NA TRBJ1-2 TRBV2 TGTGCCAGCAGTGATTCGAGGGAAGTGAATGGCTACACCTTC CASSDSREVNGYTF
NA NA TRBJ1-1 TRBV5-6 TGTGCCAGCAGCTTAACCCCGGGACACCGGAAGACTGAAGCTTTCTTT CASSLTPGHRKTEAFF
NA NA TRBJ2-4 TRBV3-1/TRBV3-2 TGTGCCAGCAGCCAAGGTCATGCCGGCATACAAAACATTCAGTACTTC CASSQGHAGIQNIQYF
NA NA TRBJ1-5 TRBV19 TGTGCCAGTACCCTCCGGGGCCCAAATCAGCCCCAGCATTTT CASTLRGPNQPQHF
NA TRBD1 TRBJ1-6 TRBV5-1 TGCGCCAGCAGCTGGTACGGACAGGGGGCTTCACCCCTCCACTTT CASSWYGQGASPLHF
once NA TRBJ2-5 TRBV19 TGTGCCAGTAATTCAGGGGTCGGAGATACCCAGTACTTC CASNSGVGDTQYF
NA NA TRBJ2-3 TRBV28 TGTGCCAGCAGCAGGTGGTCAGGGTTCACAGATACGCAGTATTTT CASSRWSGFTDTQYF
NA NA TRBJ2-1 TRBV28 TGTGCCAGCAGTTTAAGTCAGGGGGAGGATGAGCAGTTCTTC CASSLSQGEDEQFF
NA NA TRBJ1-5 TRBV2 TGTGCCAGCAGTGAAAGGGTGGGGGTAAATCAGCCCCAGCATTTT CASSERVGVNQPQHF
NA NA TRBJ2-7 TRBV5-1 TGCGCCAGCAGCTTCGGACAGAGCTACGAGCAGTACTTC CASSFGQSYEQYF
NA TRBD1 TRBJ2-2 TRBV28 TGTGCCAGCAGTTTTTTAGGACAGGGGGCCCCGACCGGGGAGCTGTTTTTT CASSFLGQGAPTGELFF
NA TRBD1 TRBJ2-3 TRBV24-1 TGTGCCACCAGTGAGACAGGGCGGGTCACAGATACGCAGTATTTT CATSETGRVTDTQYF
NA NA TRBJ2-7 TRBV6-5 TGTGCCAGCAGTTACGGACTCCTGCAGAACTACGAGCAGTACTTC CASSYGLLQNYEQYF
NA NA TRBJ1-5 TRBV10-2 TGCGCCAGCAGTGAGGGAGGGAATCAGCCCCAGCATTTT CASSEGGNQPQHF
NA NA TRBJ1-4 TRBV4-3 TGCGCCAGCAGCCAAGCTAGTTACAGCCTCAATGAAAAACTGTTTTTT CASSQASYSLNEKLFF
NA NA TRBJ1-4 TRBV18 TGTGCCAGCGAAAACCCCCCTGAAAAACTGTTTTTT CASENPPEKLFF
NA TRBD1 TRBJ1-5 TRBV7-2 TGTGCCAGCAGCTTTATAGAGACAGGGGGCTATCAGCCCCAGCATTTT CASSFIETGGYQPQHF
NA NA TRBJ2-7 TRBV5-1 TGCGCCAGCAGCCATCCGACAGGACTTAGGGAGCAGTACTTC CASSHPTGLREQYF
NA NA TRBJ2-7 TRBV3-1/TRBV3-2 TGTGCCAGCAGCGGGAGACAGTCCTACGAGCAGTACTTC CASSGRQSYEQYF
NA TRBD1 TRBJ2-7 TRBV9 TGTGCCAGCAGCGCAAAGACAGGGGGCAAGAACGAGCAGTACTTC CASSAKTGGKNEQYF
NA NA TRBJ1-2 TRBV5-1 TGCGCCAGCAGCTGGGACGGCTCTGGCTACACCTTC CASSWDGSGYTF
once NA TRBJ2-1 TRBV4-1 TGCGCCAGCAGCCTTAGGGGGTACAATGAGCAGTTCTTC CASSLRGYNEQFF
NA TRBD2 TRBJ2-1 TRBV6-5 TGTGCCAGCAGTTTCCTAGCGGGAGGCAACTACAATGAGCAGTTCTTC CASSFLAGGNYNEQFF
NA NA TRBJ2-7 TRBV5-1 TGCGCCAGCAAGCTTCGGGCTGGTAACTACGAGCAGTACTTC CASKLRAGNYEQYF
NA NA TRBJ1-4 TRBV7-9 TGTGCCAGCAGCTTTTATGGAACTAATGAAAAACTGTTTTTT CASSFYGTNEKLFF
NA TRBD2 TRBJ2-2 TRBV19 TGTGCCAGTAGGCCTAGCGGGAACACCGGGGAGCTGTTTTTT CASRPSGNTGELFF
NA TRBD2 TRBJ2-1 TRBV19 TGTGCCAGTAGTGGCCTAGCGGGAGTCAATGAGCAGTTCTTC CASSGLAGVNEQFF
once NA TRBJ2-3 TRBV27 TGTGCCAGCACCCCGCTCGGCACAGATACGCAGTATTTT CASTPLGTDTQYF
NA TRBD2 TRBJ2-7 TRBV5-1 TGCGCCAGCAGCCCTGATGCGGGGGGGTTCTACGAGCAGTACTTC CASSPDAGGFYEQYF
NA NA TRBJ1-1 TRBV28 TGTGCCAGCACCCTCTCGACTGAAGCTTTCTTT CASTLSTEAFF
NA TRBD1 TRBJ2-3 TRBV7-2 TGTGCCAGCAGCTTAGCTCCGGACAGGGGGCAGGCAGATACGCAGTATTTT CASSLAPDRGQADTQYF
NA NA TRBJ2-7 TRBV19 TGTGCCAGTAGTTCTCCTCAGGGATACGAGCAGTACTTC CASSSPQGYEQYF
NA TRBD2 TRBJ2-1 TRBV28 TGTGCCAGCAGTTCCCAGACTAGCGGGAGTATATATGAGCAGTTCTTC CASSSQTSGSIYEQFF
NA NA TRBJ2-3 TRBV4-2 TGTGCCAGCAGCCAAGATTCCAGCGGCACAGATACGCAGTATTTT CASSQDSSGTDTQYF
NA TRBD1 TRBJ1-2 TRBV11-2 TGTGCCAGCAGAGACCGGGACAGGGCCTATGGCTACACCTTC CASRDRDRAYGYTF
once NA TRBJ2-7 TRBV29-1 TGCAGCGTTGGCGGGGACGAGCAGTACTTC CSVGGDEQYF
NA TRBD2 TRBJ2-3 TRBV3-1/TRBV3-2 TGTGCCAGCAGCCACGGACTAGCGGGGAACACAGATACGCAGTATTTT CASSHGLAGNTDTQYF
NA NA TRBJ1-1 TRBV7-2 TGTGCCAGCAGCTTAGAACAGATCGACACTGAAGCTTTCTTT CASSLEQIDTEAFF
NA NA TRBJ2-3 TRBV3-1/TRBV3-2 TGTGCCAGCAGCCAAACCGGGCAGGGCGCAGATACGCAGTATTTT CASSQTGQGADTQYF
NA NA TRBJ2-2 TRBV25-1 TGTGCCAGCAGTGGTGACCGGGACCTTGAGACCGGGGAGCTGTTTTTT CASSGDRDLETGELFF
NA NA TRBJ2-7 TRBV11-3 TGTGCCAGCAGCCCTCAAGGAGGATCCTACGAGCAGTACTTC CASSPQGGSYEQYF
NA NA TRBJ1-6 TRBV19 TGTGCCAGTAGTCGCGGGGGGAGCTCCTATAATTCACCCCTCCACTTT CASSRGGSSYNSPLHF
NA NA TRBJ2-5 TRBV5-5 TGTGCCAGCAGTGGATGGACCCAAGAGACCCAGTACTTC CASSGWTQETQYF
NA TRBD1 TRBJ1-1 TRBV28 TGTGCCACCCAGGACAGGCCCATGAACACTGAAGCTTTCTTT CATQDRPMNTEAFF